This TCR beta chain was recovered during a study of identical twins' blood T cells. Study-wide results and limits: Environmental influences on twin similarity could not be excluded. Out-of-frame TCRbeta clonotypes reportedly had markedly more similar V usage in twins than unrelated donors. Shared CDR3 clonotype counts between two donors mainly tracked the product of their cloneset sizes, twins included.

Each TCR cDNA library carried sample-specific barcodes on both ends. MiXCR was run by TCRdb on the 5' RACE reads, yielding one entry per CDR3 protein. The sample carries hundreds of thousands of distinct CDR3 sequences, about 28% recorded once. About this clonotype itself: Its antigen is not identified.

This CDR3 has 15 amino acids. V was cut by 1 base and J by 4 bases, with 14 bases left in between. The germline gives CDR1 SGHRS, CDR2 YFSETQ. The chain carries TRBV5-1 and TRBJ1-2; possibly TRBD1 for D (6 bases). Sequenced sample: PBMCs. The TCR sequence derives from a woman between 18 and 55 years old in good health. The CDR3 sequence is CASSLSRGLFYGYTF. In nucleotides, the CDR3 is TGCGCCAGCAGCTTGTCCAGGGGACTTTTCTATGGCTACACCTTC.